This TCR beta chain comes out of a study of B cell selection in AIRE deficiency. Clones were read by immunoSEQ multiplex PCR, and TCRdb kept only the in-frame ones, dropping some. The sample carries roughly 25,000 clones, nearly 97% recorded once. For this clone: What it binds is unknown.

The sorted conventional CD4 T cells were gated as CD4+CD127+. The germline V gene encodes CDR1 SGHRS and CDR2 YFSETQ. There are 14 residues in the CDR3. V was shortened by 1 base and J by 3 bases, with 11 bases between the two germline ends. Study findings and constraints: Approximately 32% of healthy-donor shared Treg TCRbeta sequences appeared in patient Tconv cells.

The receptor was isolated from a human donor in good health. The V call is TRBV5-1, the J call TRBJ2-7, with TRBD1 as a possible D gene (6 bases). Sequencing was done on a sample of CD4+CD127+ conventional T cells sorted from PBMCs. Written as DNA, the CDR3 is TGCGCCAGCAGCTTGACTAGGGGGAGCTACGAGCAGTACTTC. This sequence encodes CASSLTRGSYEQYF.